These T cell receptor beta chains were read from a single sample in a study of blood T cell repertoires in COVID-19. Only in-frame clones appear in the TCRdb table, and some are missing; sequencing was by immunoSEQ multiplex PCR. The profile shows approximately 240,000 clones, just over 90% of them singletons. Source material: PBMCs or T cells enriched from blood (not recorded which). The receptors originated from a woman aged 18-30 years who had recovered from COVID-19. The CDR3 runs from the conserved cysteine through the conserved F or W. The order of the fields is clone size, V gene, D gene, J gene, CDR3 protein, CDR3 DNA. The D gene is left open where the match is weak. Clone size is shown for a subset of rows, as once, few, many or a class of expanded clone.

clone_size: -; v_call: TRBV3-1/TRBV3-2; d_call: TRBD1; j_call: TRBJ1-5; cdr3_aa: CASSQDRGGRHSNQPQHF; cdr3_nt: TGTGCCAGCAGCCAAGATCGAGGGGGCAGACATAGCAATCAGCCCCAGCATTTT
clone_size: -; v_call: TRBV11-3; d_call: -; j_call: TRBJ2-5; cdr3_aa: CASSLGSQYQETQYF; cdr3_nt: TGTGCCAGCAGCTTAGGGTCACAGTACCAAGAGACCCAGTACTTC
clone_size: -; v_call: TRBV9; d_call: TRBD1; j_call: TRBJ1-1; cdr3_aa: CASSVGDSNTEAFF; cdr3_nt: TGTGCCAGCAGCGTAGGGGACAGTAACACTGAAGCTTTCTTT
clone_size: -; v_call: TRBV5-6; d_call: -; j_call: TRBJ1-2; cdr3_aa: CASSYDPSGGYTF; cdr3_nt: TGTGCCAGCAGTTATGACCCCTCCGGGGGCTACACCTTC
clone_size: -; v_call: TRBV3-1/TRBV3-2; d_call: -; j_call: TRBJ1-3; cdr3_aa: CASSLDYRNTIYF; cdr3_nt: TGTGCCAGCAGCCTAGATTACAGAAACACCATATATTTT
clone_size: -; v_call: TRBV3-1/TRBV3-2; d_call: -; j_call: TRBJ1-1; cdr3_aa: CASTRGTEAFF; cdr3_nt: TGTGCCTCGACCCGCGGCACTGAAGCTTTCTTT
clone_size: -; v_call: TRBV5-5; d_call: TRBD2; j_call: TRBJ2-5; cdr3_aa: CASLGEGEETQYF; cdr3_nt: TGTGCCAGCTTGGGGGAGGGCGAAGAGACCCAGTACTTC
clone_size: -; v_call: TRBV9; d_call: TRBD1; j_call: TRBJ1-2; cdr3_aa: CASSAQLQGARGYTF; cdr3_nt: TGTGCCAGCAGCGCCCAACTCCAGGGGGCTAGGGGCTACACCTTC
clone_size: -; v_call: TRBV7-3; d_call: TRBD2; j_call: TRBJ2-2; cdr3_aa: CASSQGLAPGELFF; cdr3_nt: TGTGCCAGCAGCCAGGGACTAGCTCCCGGGGAGCTGTTTTTT
clone_size: -; v_call: TRBV6-1; d_call: TRBD1; j_call: TRBJ1-2; cdr3_aa: CASSEDRGRGGYTF; cdr3_nt: TGTGCCAGCAGTGAGGACAGGGGGCGCGGGGGCTACACCTTC
clone_size: -; v_call: TRBV11-2; d_call: -; j_call: TRBJ2-6; cdr3_aa: CASSPTYGTLSGANVLTF; cdr3_nt: TGTGCCAGCAGCCCGACATACGGGACTTTATCTGGGGCCAACGTCCTGACTTTC
clone_size: few; v_call: TRBV5-4; d_call: -; j_call: TRBJ1-1; cdr3_aa: CASRKKLNTEAFF; cdr3_nt: TGTGCCAGCAGGAAAAAGCTGAACACTGAAGCTTTCTTT
clone_size: -; v_call: TRBV12-3/TRBV12-4; d_call: -; j_call: TRBJ1-6; cdr3_aa: CASTQGPDSPLHF; cdr3_nt: TGTGCCAGCACTCAGGGCCCCGATTCACCCCTCCACTTT
clone_size: -; v_call: TRBV20-1; d_call: -; j_call: TRBJ1-2; cdr3_aa: CSARDMYGYTF; cdr3_nt: TGCAGTGCTAGAGATATGTATGGCTACACCTTC
clone_size: -; v_call: TRBV7-2; d_call: -; j_call: TRBJ1-1; cdr3_aa: CASSLVGRAGVGDTEAFF; cdr3_nt: TGTGCCAGCAGCTTAGTCGGTCGGGCAGGGGTAGGGGACACTGAAGCTTTCTTT
clone_size: -; v_call: TRBV18; d_call: -; j_call: TRBJ1-6; cdr3_aa: CASSPEGSPLHF; cdr3_nt: TGTGCCAGCTCACCTGAGGGTTCACCCCTCCACTTT
clone_size: -; v_call: TRBV3-1/TRBV3-2; d_call: TRBD2; j_call: TRBJ2-2; cdr3_aa: CASSQDSSGLTGELFF; cdr3_nt: TGTGCCAGCAGCCAAGATTCTAGCGGCCTGACCGGGGAGCTGTTTTTT
clone_size: few; v_call: TRBV19; d_call: -; j_call: TRBJ1-3; cdr3_aa: CASSIVAEGNTIYF; cdr3_nt: TGTGCCAGTAGTATAGTGGCAGAAGGAAACACCATATATTTT
clone_size: -; v_call: TRBV6-5; d_call: -; j_call: TRBJ1-5; cdr3_aa: CASRQQAKNQPQHF; cdr3_nt: TGTGCCAGCAGACAACAGGCGAAGAATCAGCCCCAGCATTTT
clone_size: -; v_call: TRBV27; d_call: -; j_call: TRBJ1-2; cdr3_aa: CASRPGGGALGYTF; cdr3_nt: TGTGCCAGCAGGCCCGGTGGGGGGGCGCTTGGCTACACCTTC
clone_size: few; v_call: TRBV7-2; d_call: -; j_call: TRBJ2-1; cdr3_aa: CASSPPGTANNEQFF; cdr3_nt: TGTGCCAGCAGCCCACCGGGAACCGCGAACAATGAGCAGTTCTTC
clone_size: -; v_call: TRBV12-5; d_call: TRBD2; j_call: TRBJ2-1; cdr3_aa: CASGLVGLAEYNEQFF; cdr3_nt: TGTGCTAGTGGTTTGGTAGGGCTAGCGGAATACAATGAGCAGTTCTTC
clone_size: -; v_call: TRBV9; d_call: -; j_call: TRBJ2-1; cdr3_aa: CASSVAQGEQFF; cdr3_nt: TGTGCCAGCAGCGTAGCCCAGGGTGAGCAGTTCTTC
clone_size: -; v_call: TRBV5-8; d_call: -; j_call: TRBJ2-1; cdr3_aa: CASSFRTDNEQFF; cdr3_nt: TGTGCCAGCAGCTTCCGGACAGACAATGAGCAGTTCTTC
clone_size: -; v_call: TRBV27; d_call: -; j_call: TRBJ2-3; cdr3_aa: CASSLGRPSTDTQYF; cdr3_nt: TGTGCCAGCAGTTTGGGGCGCCCTAGCACAGATACGCAGTATTTT
clone_size: -; v_call: TRBV28; d_call: -; j_call: TRBJ2-3; cdr3_aa: CASSLLSTGGSTDTQYF; cdr3_nt: TGTGCCAGCAGTTTATTGTCGACAGGTGGAAGCACAGATACGCAGTATTTT
clone_size: -; v_call: TRBV10-3; d_call: -; j_call: TRBJ2-5; cdr3_aa: CAIRDEPGTQYF; cdr3_nt: TGTGCCATCAGGGATGAGCCGGGGACCCAGTACTTC
clone_size: -; v_call: TRBV21-1; d_call: -; j_call: TRBJ2-2; cdr3_aa: CASIAGTGELFF; cdr3_nt: TGTGCCAGCATAGCAGGGACCGGGGAGCTGTTTTTT
clone_size: -; v_call: TRBV27; d_call: TRBD1; j_call: TRBJ1-2; cdr3_aa: CASSGSWDRKFEGYTF; cdr3_nt: TGTGCCAGCAGTGGTTCCTGGGACAGGAAGTTTGAAGGCTACACCTTC
clone_size: -; v_call: TRBV5-4; d_call: -; j_call: TRBJ2-7; cdr3_aa: CASSRGIGAEYEQYF; cdr3_nt: TGTGCCAGCAGCCGCGGTATAGGGGCTGAGTACGAGCAGTACTTC
clone_size: -; v_call: TRBV4-1; d_call: -; j_call: TRBJ2-5; cdr3_aa: CASSQTPGEETQYF; cdr3_nt: TGCGCCAGCAGCCAAACTCCGGGGGAAGAGACCCAGTACTTC
clone_size: -; v_call: TRBV10-3; d_call: TRBD1; j_call: TRBJ1-2; cdr3_aa: CAISRDRGQGGYTF; cdr3_nt: TGTGCCATCAGCCGGGACAGGGGGCAAGGTGGCTACACCTTC
clone_size: -; v_call: TRBV9; d_call: -; j_call: TRBJ2-3; cdr3_aa: CASSVGQDTQYF; cdr3_nt: TGTGCCAGCAGCGTAGGACAGGATACGCAGTATTTT
clone_size: -; v_call: TRBV5-4; d_call: -; j_call: TRBJ1-1; cdr3_aa: CASSYQGISTEAFF; cdr3_nt: TGTGCCAGCAGCTATCAGGGGATAAGCACTGAAGCTTTCTTT
clone_size: -; v_call: TRBV24-1; d_call: -; j_call: TRBJ1-2; cdr3_aa: CATSGGGLNYGYTF; cdr3_nt: TGTGCCACCAGTGGGGGGGGCCTAAACTATGGCTACACCTTC
clone_size: -; v_call: TRBV3-1/TRBV3-2; d_call: TRBD2; j_call: TRBJ2-5; cdr3_aa: CASSELAGPQETQYF; cdr3_nt: TGTGCCAGCAGCGAACTAGCGGGGCCACAAGAGACCCAGTACTTC
clone_size: few; v_call: TRBV6-5; d_call: TRBD1; j_call: TRBJ2-7; cdr3_aa: CASSYRRTGSSYEQYF; cdr3_nt: TGTGCCAGCAGTTACCGGCGGACAGGAAGCTCCTACGAGCAGTACTTC
clone_size: -; v_call: TRBV7-2; d_call: TRBD1; j_call: TRBJ1-2; cdr3_aa: CASSLARDSSGYTF; cdr3_nt: TGTGCCAGCAGCTTAGCCAGGGACAGCTCGGGCTACACCTTC
clone_size: -; v_call: TRBV2; d_call: -; j_call: TRBJ1-2; cdr3_aa: CASDPGVGGYTF; cdr3_nt: TGTGCCAGCGATCCCGGGGTAGGGGGCTACACCTTC
clone_size: -; v_call: TRBV13; d_call: -; j_call: TRBJ1-3; cdr3_aa: CASSLYGNTIYF; cdr3_nt: TGTGCCAGCAGCTTATATGGAAACACCATATATTTT